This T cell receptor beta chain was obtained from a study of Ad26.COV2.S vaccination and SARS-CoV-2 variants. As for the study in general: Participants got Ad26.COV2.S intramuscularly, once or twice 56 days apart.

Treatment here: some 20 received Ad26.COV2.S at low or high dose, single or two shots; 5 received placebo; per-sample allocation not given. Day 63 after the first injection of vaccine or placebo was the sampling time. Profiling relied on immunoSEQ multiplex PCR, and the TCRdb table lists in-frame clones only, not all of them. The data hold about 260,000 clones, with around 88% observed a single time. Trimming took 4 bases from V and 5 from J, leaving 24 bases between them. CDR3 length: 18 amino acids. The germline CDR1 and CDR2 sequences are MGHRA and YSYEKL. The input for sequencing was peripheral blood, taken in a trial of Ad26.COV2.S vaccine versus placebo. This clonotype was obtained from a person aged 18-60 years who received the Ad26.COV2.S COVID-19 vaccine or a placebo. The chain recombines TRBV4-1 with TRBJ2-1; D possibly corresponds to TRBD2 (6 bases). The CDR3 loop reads CASSRLNAGLASHNEQFF. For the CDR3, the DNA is TGCGCCAGCAGCCGACTAAATGCCGGGCTAGCGTCCCACAATGAGCAGTTCTTC.